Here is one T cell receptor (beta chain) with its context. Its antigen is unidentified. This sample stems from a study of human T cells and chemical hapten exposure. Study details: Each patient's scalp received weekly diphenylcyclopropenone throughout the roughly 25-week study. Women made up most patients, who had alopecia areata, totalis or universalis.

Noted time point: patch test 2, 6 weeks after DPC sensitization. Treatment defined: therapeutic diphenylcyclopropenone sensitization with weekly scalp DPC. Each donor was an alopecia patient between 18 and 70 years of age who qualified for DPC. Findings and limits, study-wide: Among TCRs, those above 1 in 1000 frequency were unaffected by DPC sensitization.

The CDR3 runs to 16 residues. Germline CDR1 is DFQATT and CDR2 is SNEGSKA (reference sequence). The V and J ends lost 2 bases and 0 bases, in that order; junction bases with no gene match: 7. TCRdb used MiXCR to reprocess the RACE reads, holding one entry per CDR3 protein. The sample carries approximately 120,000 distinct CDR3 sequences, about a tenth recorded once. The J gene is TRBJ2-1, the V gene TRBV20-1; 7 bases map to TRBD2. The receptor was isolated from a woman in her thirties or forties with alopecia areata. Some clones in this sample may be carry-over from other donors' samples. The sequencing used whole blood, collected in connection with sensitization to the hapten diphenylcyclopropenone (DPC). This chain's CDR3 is CSARRAGAASYNEQFF. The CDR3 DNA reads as TGCAGTGCTAGAAGGGCGGGAGCCGCCTCCTACAATGAGCAGTTCTTC.